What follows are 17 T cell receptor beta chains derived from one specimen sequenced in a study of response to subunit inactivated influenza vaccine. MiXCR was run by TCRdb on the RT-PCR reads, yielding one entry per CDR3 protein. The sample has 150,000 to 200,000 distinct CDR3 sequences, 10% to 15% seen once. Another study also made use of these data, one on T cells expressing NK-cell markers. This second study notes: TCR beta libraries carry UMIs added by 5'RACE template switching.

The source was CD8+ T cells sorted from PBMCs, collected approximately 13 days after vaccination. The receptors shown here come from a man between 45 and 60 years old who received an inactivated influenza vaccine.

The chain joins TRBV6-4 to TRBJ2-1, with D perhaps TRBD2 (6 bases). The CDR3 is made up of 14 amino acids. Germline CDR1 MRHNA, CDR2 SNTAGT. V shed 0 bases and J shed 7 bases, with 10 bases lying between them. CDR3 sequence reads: CASSDSSRGNEQFF. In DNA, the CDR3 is TGTGCCAGCAGTGACTCGAGTCGGGGGAATGAGCAGTTCTTC.

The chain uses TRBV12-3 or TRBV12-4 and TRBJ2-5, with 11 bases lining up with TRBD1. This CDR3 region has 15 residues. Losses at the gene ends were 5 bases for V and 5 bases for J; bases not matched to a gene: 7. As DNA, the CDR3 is TGTGCCAGCAGTACTAGGACAGGGGGCGAGGAGACCCAGTACTTC. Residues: CASSTRTGGEETQYF.

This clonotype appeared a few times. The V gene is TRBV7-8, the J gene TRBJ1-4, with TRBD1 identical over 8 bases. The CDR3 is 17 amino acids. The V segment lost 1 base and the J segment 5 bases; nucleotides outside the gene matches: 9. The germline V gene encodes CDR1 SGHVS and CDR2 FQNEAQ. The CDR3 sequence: CASSLVARTGKNEKLFF. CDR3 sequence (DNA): TGTGCCAGCAGCTTAGTCGCCCGGACAGGGAAAAATGAAAAACTGTTTTTT.

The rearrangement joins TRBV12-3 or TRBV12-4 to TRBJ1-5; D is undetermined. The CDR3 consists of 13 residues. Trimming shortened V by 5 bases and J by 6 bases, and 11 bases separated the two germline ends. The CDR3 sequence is CASSPGGSQPQHF. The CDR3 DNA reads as TGTGCCAGCAGTCCAGGAGGCTCTCAGCCCCAGCATTTT.

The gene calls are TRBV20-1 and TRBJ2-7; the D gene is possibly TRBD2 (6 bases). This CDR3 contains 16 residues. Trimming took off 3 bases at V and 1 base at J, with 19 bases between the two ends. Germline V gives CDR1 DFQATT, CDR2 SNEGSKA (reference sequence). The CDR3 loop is CSARALSTGVSYEQYF. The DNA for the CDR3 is TGCAGTGCTAGGGCCTTGAGTACGGGGGTTTCCTACGAGCAGTACTTC.

The CDR3: CASSLIAPQGGYNEQFF. The CDR3 DNA reads as TGTGCCAGCAGTTTAATAGCTCCGCAGGGGGGGTACAATGAGCAGTTCTTC. The chain links TRBV28 to TRBJ2-1; either TRBD1 or TRBD2 may supply D (7 bases each). V lost 2 bases to trimming and J lost 4 bases, with 18 bases between them. CDR1 is MDHEN, CDR2 SYDVKM, per germline. CDR3 length: 17 residues.

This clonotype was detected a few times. The CDR3 DNA reads TGTGCCAGCAGCTGGCCCCAGGACATTCAGTACTTC. Protein sequence: CASSWPQDIQYF. V is TRBV7-9 and J is TRBJ2-4; unclear D gene. The CDR3 is 12 amino acids. Germline CDR1 SEHNR, CDR2 FQNEAQ (reference sequence). Trimming left V 4 bases short and J 8 bases short, with 9 bases between.

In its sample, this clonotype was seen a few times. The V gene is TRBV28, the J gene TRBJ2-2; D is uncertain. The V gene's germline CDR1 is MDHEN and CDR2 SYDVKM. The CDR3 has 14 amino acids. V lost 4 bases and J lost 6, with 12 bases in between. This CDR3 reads CASSSPGVAGELFF. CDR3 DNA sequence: TGTGCCAGCAGTTCCCCTGGGGTAGCCGGGGAGCTGTTTTTT.

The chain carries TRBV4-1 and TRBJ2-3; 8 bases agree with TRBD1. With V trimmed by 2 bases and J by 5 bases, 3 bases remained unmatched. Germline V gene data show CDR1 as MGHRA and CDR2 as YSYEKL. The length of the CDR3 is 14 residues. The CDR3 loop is CASSQPGTGDTQYF. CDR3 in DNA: TGCGCCAGCAGCCAACCTGGGACAGGAGATACGCAGTATTTT.

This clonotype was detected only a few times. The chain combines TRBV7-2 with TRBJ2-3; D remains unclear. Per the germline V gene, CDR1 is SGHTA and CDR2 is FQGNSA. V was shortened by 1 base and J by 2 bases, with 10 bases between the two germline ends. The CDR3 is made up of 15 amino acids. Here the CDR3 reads CASSLVYATTDTQYF. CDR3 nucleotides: TGTGCCAGCAGCTTAGTATACGCCACCACAGATACGCAGTATTTT.

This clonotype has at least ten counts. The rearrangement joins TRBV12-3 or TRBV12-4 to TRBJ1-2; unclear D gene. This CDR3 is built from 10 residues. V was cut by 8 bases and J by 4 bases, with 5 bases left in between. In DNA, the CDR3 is TGTGCCAGCGCCCGCTATGGCTACACCTTC. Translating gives CASARYGYTF.

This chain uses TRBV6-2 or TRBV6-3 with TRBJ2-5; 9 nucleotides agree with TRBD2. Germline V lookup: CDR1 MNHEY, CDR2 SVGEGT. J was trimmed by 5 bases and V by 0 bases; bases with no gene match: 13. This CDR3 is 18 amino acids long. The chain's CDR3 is CASSYSRLAGRWEETQYF. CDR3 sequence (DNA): TGTGCCAGCAGTTACTCGAGGCTAGCGGGACGTTGGGAGGAGACCCAGTACTTC.

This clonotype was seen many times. The CDR3 sequence: CASSDGRGGQPQHF. CDR3 DNA: TGCGCCAGCAGTGATGGCAGGGGGGGTCAGCCCCAGCATTTT. The chain carries TRBV10-2 and TRBJ1-5; TRBD1 agrees at 7 bases. Trimming at V came to 3 bases and at J to 6 bases, leaving 5 bases not matched to a gene. Germline values: CDR1 WSHSY, CDR2 SAAADI. The CDR3 extends over 14 amino acids.

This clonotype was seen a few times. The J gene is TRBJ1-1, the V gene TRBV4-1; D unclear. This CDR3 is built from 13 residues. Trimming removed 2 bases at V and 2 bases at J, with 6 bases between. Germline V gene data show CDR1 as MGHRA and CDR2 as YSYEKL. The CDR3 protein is CASSQMINTEAFF. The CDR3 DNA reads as TGCGCCAGCAGCCAAATGATTAACACTGAAGCTTTCTTT.

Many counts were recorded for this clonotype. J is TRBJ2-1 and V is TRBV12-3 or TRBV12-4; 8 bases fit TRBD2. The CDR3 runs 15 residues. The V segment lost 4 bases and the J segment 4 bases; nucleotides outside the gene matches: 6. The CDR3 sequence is CASSSGGGIYNEQFF. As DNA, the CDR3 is TGTGCCAGCAGTTCAGGCGGGGGGATTTACAATGAGCAGTTCTTC.

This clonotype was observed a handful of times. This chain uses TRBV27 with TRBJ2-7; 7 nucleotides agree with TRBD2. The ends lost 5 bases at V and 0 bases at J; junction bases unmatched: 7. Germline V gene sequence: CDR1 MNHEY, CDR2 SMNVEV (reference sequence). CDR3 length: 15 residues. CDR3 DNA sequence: TGTGCCAGCAGTCCCCGGGGGGTAAGCTCCTACGAGCAGTACTTC. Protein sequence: CASSPRGVSSYEQYF.

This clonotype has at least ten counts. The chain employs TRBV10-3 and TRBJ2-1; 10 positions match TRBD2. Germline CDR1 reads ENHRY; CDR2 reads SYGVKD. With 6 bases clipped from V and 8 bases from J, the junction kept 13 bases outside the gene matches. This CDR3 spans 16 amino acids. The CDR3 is CAISYPGASGGDEQFF. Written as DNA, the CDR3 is TGTGCCATCAGCTACCCGGGGGCTAGCGGGGGTGATGAGCAGTTCTTC.